This entry concerns a single TCR beta chain. Per the original methods: Estimation of nucleated cell counts was performed using reference gene primer amplification. Data came from immunoSEQ multiplex PCR; TCRdb stores just in-frame clones and leaves some out. The D gene and trimming were derived from the DNA, and the V and J assignments and clone size from that table. The table shows 110,000 or so clones, with over 65% occurring only once. The sample is drawn from a study of blood T cell repertoires in COVID-19. As for the study in general: Samples representing acute and convalescent COVID-19 were sourced from the United States, Italy and Spain. PBMCs, B-cell-depleted T cells, or T cells were the source of the cDNA or gDNA that made up the material.

The ends were cut back, 3 bases at V and 7 bases at J, with 15 bases in the middle. Germline CDR1 GTSNPN, CDR2 SVGIG (reference sequence). The CDR3 has 14 residues. V is TRBV30 and J is TRBJ2-2; possible D gene TRBD1, 6 bases. The material sequenced was peripheral blood. The TCR sequence derives from a woman aged 40 to 50 with acute or convalescent COVID-19. The CDR3 reads CAWRNTGSGGELFF. The CDR3 DNA reads as TGTGCCTGGAGGAATACAGGGTCGGGCGGGGAGCTGTTTTTT.